The entry below describes one TCR beta chain. The antigen is unknown. The record originates from a study of OX40 agonist ivuxolimab in advanced cancers. Overall study context: Patients with prior anti-PD-1, anti-PD-L1 or anti-CTLA-4 therapy were eligible; 35% to 50% had some.

Study-level points and caveats: By week 6 at 0.1 to 3.0 mg/kg, blood CD4+ and CD8+ T cells had expanded clonally. There were, on average, more expanded clones in CD8+ T cells than in CD4+.

The CDR3 has 16 residues. The ends lost 5 bases at V and 8 bases at J; junction bases unmatched: 10. Germline V gene lookup returns CDR1 MDHEN and CDR2 SYDVKM. Some clones are missing from TCRdb's copy, which holds only in-frame ones; the method was immunoSEQ multiplex PCR. The data show fewer than 75,000 clones, roughly 86% seen once. Baseline, cycle 4 day 1, and cycle 7 day 1 were the blood sampling points. The material was CD4+ or CD8+ T cells sorted from blood, obtained in a trial of the OX40 agonist ivuxolimab. The rearrangement joins TRBV28 to TRBJ1-6; 9 positions match TRBD1. This TCR derives from an adult with an advanced solid tumor such as melanoma, head and neck, liver or kidney cancer. The CDR3 DNA is TGTGCCAGCAGTCCGGCCGGACAGGGGCTAGATTCACCCCTCCACTTT. Translating it yields CASSPAGQGLDSPLHF.